This T cell receptor beta chain was sequenced during a study of shared clonotypes between healthy human individuals. On the study more broadly: Sampling drew on donors who were a couple of women and three men aged 18 to 49.

Turning to this clone: Its antigen is not identified.

The repertoire was sequenced with immunoSEQ multiplex PCR; TCRdb's copy has only in-frame clones and lacks some. The sample records about 1.9 million clones, 93% being singletons. Naive CD8 cells lacked CD45RO, underwent positive selection for CCR7 and left out terminally differentiated effector memory CD45RA+ cells. Those who donated were healthy HIV-negative adults, with no recent acute infections or vaccinations reported. Study outcomes and limitations: Rarefaction showed sorted-subset sequencing was incomplete despite large depth. Investigators expected sequencing depth to affect clonotype sharing among donors.

Trimming at V came to 4 bases and at J to 4 bases, leaving 7 bases not matched to a gene. Germline loops: CDR1 MNHNY, CDR2 SVGAGI (reference sequence). The CDR3 loop spans 15 amino acids. The sequence was collected from a man aged 18 to 29 in good health. Some clones in this sample may be carry-over from other donors' samples. The J gene is TRBJ2-5, the V gene TRBV6-6; 9 bases fit TRBD1. Sequenced input: naive CD8+ T cells from PBMCs. CDR3 in DNA: TGTGCCAGCAGTTCCGACCGGGACAGGGTAGAGACCCAGTACTTC. Protein product: CASSSDRDRVETQYF.